Presented here are 25 T cell receptor beta chains from one specimen sequenced in a study of cytomegalovirus exposure and HLA in healthy donors. Using immunoSEQ multiplex PCR, the repertoire was profiled, and TCRdb retains in-frame clones only, with some absent. The top ten hold around 5.6% of the sample, which has under 250,000 clones, over 80% seen once. Sample: PBMCs. The receptors here all came from a woman aged 18-29 years in good health and CMV-seronegative.

The V gene is TRBV13, the J gene TRBJ1-1, with no clear D. The V gene lost 7 bases and the J gene lost 1 base, with 13 bases spanning the gap. The CDR3 runs to 14 residues. CDR1 and CDR2 (germline): PRHDT, FYEKMQ (reference sequence). CDR3 sequence (DNA): TGTGCCAGCATAAGGGCTTCAGCGAACACTGAAGCTTTCTTT. Protein: CASIRASANTEAFF.

The chain has TRBV27 and TRBJ2-7; D unclear. This CDR3 spans 12 amino acids. V was shortened by 5 bases and J by 3 bases, with 8 bases between the two germline ends. Germline CDR1 reads MNHEY; CDR2 reads SMNVEV (reference sequence). Here the CDR3 DNA reads TGTGCCAGCAGTGGCCCGAGCTACGAGCAGTACTTC. Its protein is CASSGPSYEQYF.

The gene calls are TRBV5-1 and TRBJ2-2; D not resolved. In germline, CDR1 is SGHRS, CDR2 YFSETQ. This CDR3 spans 13 amino acids. The V gene lost 3 bases and the J gene lost 5 bases, with 8 bases spanning the gap. The CDR3 bases are TGCGCCAGCAGCTGGATCCCAACCGGGGAGCTGTTTTTT. Residues: CASSWIPTGELFF.

Details on this clone: Other nucleotide sequences from this sample produce the same CDR3. J is TRBJ1-2 and V is TRBV5-1; TRBD1 matches 10 bases. The CDR3 loop spans 15 amino acids. The V gene end was trimmed by 5 bases and the J gene end by 1 base; junction bases not matched to a gene: 5. Germline V lookup: CDR1 SGHRS, CDR2 YFSETQ. The CDR3 DNA sequence: TGCGCCAGCAGTTCTAGGACAGGGGGTAACTATGGCTACACCTTC. Its protein product is CASSSRTGGNYGYTF. Variable domain in full (rest from reference TRBV5-1 and TRBJ1-2): KAGVTQTPRYLIKTRGQQVTLSCSPISGHRSVSWYQQTPGQGLQFLFEYFSETQRNKGNFPGRFSGRQFSNSRSEMNVSTLELGDSALYLCASSSRTGGNYGYTFGSGTRLTVV.

This clone appeared once. The CDR3 here is CASTDGPRGGHEQYF. CDR3 DNA sequence: TGTGCCAGCACCGACGGTCCCAGGGGAGGACACGAGCAGTACTTC. This chain uses TRBV2 with TRBJ2-7, with D perhaps TRBD1 or TRBD2 (6 bases each). With 7 bases removed from V and 5 bases from J, the gap between germline ends came to 21 bases. CDR1 SNHLY and CDR2 FYNNEI come from the germline V gene. This CDR3 contains 15 residues. The full variable domain, with the rest looked up from reference TRBV2 and TRBJ2-7, is EPEVTQTPSHQVTQMGQEVILRCVPISNHLYFYWYRQILGQKVEFLVSFYNNEISEKSEIFDDQFSVERPDGSNFTLKIRSTKLEDSAMYFCASTDGPRGGHEQYFGPGTRLTVT.

Only one count was recorded for this clone. The rearrangement uses TRBV20-1 and TRBJ1-2; a weak D match, TRBD1 (6 bases). CDR1 and CDR2 from the germline V gene are DFQATT and SNEGSKA (reference sequence). Between the trimmed V and J ends, which lost 1 base and 7 bases, there was a span of 7 bases. The CDR3 has 11 amino acids. The CDR3 DNA reads TGCAGTGCTAGAGGGGGGCCTGGCTACACCTTC. It translates to CSARGGPGYTF.

The chain uses TRBV10-3 and TRBJ1-1; D is ambiguous. The V gene lost 1 base and the J gene lost 2 bases, with 8 bases spanning the gap. The length of the CDR3 is 14 residues. The germline V gene encodes CDR1 ENHRY and CDR2 SYGVKD. This chain's CDR3 is CAISEYPDNTEAFF. The CDR3 DNA reads as TGTGCCATCAGTGAGTATCCAGACAACACTGAAGCTTTCTTT.

J is TRBJ1-1 and V is TRBV30; D is perhaps TRBD1 (5 bases). The germline gives CDR1 GTSNPN, CDR2 SVGIG (reference sequence). The CDR3 contains 13 residues. V was trimmed by 4 bases and J by 3 bases, leaving 12 bases between them. The CDR3 loop is CAWTGTADTEAFF. The CDR3 DNA reads as TGTGCCTGGACAGGGACGGCAGACACTGAAGCTTTCTTT.

V and J are TRBV13 and TRBJ2-1, with 8 bases lining up with TRBD2. CDR1 PRHDT and CDR2 FYEKMQ come from the germline V gene (reference sequence). V was pared by 5 bases and J by 5 bases, with 8 bases of the junction left unmatched. The CDR3 spans 15 residues. CDR3 coding DNA: TGTGCCAGCAGCCCTCCTAGCGGGTCACACAATGAGCAGTTCTTC. Its protein product is CASSPPSGSHNEQFF.

This clone has a single count. The V gene is TRBV6-1, the J gene TRBJ1-1; D call uncertain. The CDR3 contains 15 residues. The V and J ends lost 3 bases and 0 bases respectively, with 11 bases between them. Germline V gene sequence: CDR1 MNHNS, CDR2 SASEGT. The CDR3 is CASSETAPMNTEAFF. The CDR3 region has the DNA TGTGCCAGCAGTGAGACGGCCCCTATGAACACTGAAGCTTTCTTT.

The genes are TRBV15 and TRBJ2-1, with 9 bases lining up with TRBD2. With 3 bases clipped from V and 4 bases from J, the junction kept 7 bases outside the gene matches. This CDR3 is built from 16 residues. Germline-derived CDR1 and CDR2 are LNHNV and YYDKDF (reference sequence). CDR3: CATSSTSGLRYNEQFF. CDR3 coding DNA: TGTGCCACCAGCAGCACTAGCGGGCTGAGATACAATGAGCAGTTCTTC.

This chain connects TRBV19 to TRBJ1-4; no definite D call. This CDR3 is built from 15 residues. V lost 3 bases and J lost 2, with 10 bases in between. Germline CDR1 and CDR2: LNHDA and SQIVND (reference sequence). The CDR3 nucleotides are TGTGCCAGTAGTATCGGTCAGACGACTAATGAAAAACTGTTTTTT. Amino acids: CASSIGQTTNEKLFF.

This sequence joins TRBV18 and TRBJ2-7; 8 bases map to TRBD1. V shed 2 bases, J shed 3 bases, and the junction held 6 bases outside the gene matches. This CDR3 region has 15 residues. Germline CDR1 KGHSH, CDR2 LQKENI. The CDR3 loop is CASSPSKGQGYEQYF. CDR3 DNA sequence: TGTGCCAGCTCACCAAGTAAAGGACAGGGCTACGAGCAGTACTTC.

The CDR3 DNA reads as TGTGCCAGCAGCTTTGGTTCCTACGAGCAGTACTTC. Amino acid sequence: CASSFGSYEQYF. This chain connects TRBV7-8 to TRBJ2-7; D gene unclear. There are 12 residues in the CDR3. V was trimmed by 3 bases and J by 1 base, leaving 4 bases between them. CDR1 is SGHVS, CDR2 FQNEAQ, per germline. The variable domain in full, completed from reference TRBV7-8 and TRBJ2-7, reads GAGVSQSPRYKVAKRGQDVALRCDPISGHVSLFWYQQALGQGPEFLTYFQNEAQLDKSGLPSDRFFAERPEGSVSTLKIQRTQQEDSAVYLCASSFGSYEQYFGPGTRLTVT.

CDR3 sequence: CASTADPFNYGYTF. Written as DNA, the CDR3 is TGTGCCAGCACCGCTGATCCCTTTAACTATGGCTACACCTTC. V gene TRBV9 combines with J gene TRBJ1-2; no definite D call. CDR3 length equals 14 residues. With 6 bases removed from V and 1 base from J, the gap between germline ends came to 13 bases. Per the germline V gene, CDR1 is SGDLS and CDR2 is YYNGEE. The variable domain in full, with the rest retrieved from reference TRBV9 and TRBJ1-2, is DSGVTQTPKHLITATGQRVTLRCSPRSGDLSVYWYQQSLDQGLQFLIQYYNGEERAKGNILERFSAQQFPDLHSELNLSSLELGDSALYFCASTADPFNYGYTFGSGTRLTVV.

The chain recombines TRBV5-1 with TRBJ1-1, with unresolved D. This CDR3 comprises 14 residues. Germline V gene lookup returns CDR1 SGHRS and CDR2 YFSETQ. The germline V and J ends were trimmed by 0 bases and 3 bases, with 9 bases remaining between them. CDR3 in DNA: TGCGCCAGCAGCTTGGAATCGGGTTACACTGAAGCTTTCTTT. Its protein product is CASSLESGYTEAFF.

This clone was observed once. The chain joins TRBV5-1 to TRBJ2-5, with D tentatively TRBD2 (6 bases). The germline V and J ends were trimmed by 0 bases and 5 bases, with 11 bases remaining between them. Germline CDR1 SGHRS, CDR2 YFSETQ. The CDR3 has 14 residues. The CDR3 reads CASSLDRGTETQYF. DNA of the CDR3: TGCGCCAGCAGCTTGGATCGGGGGACGGAGACCCAGTACTTC. Filled out from reference TRBV5-1 and TRBJ2-5, the complete variable domain reads KAGVTQTPRYLIKTRGQQVTLSCSPISGHRSVSWYQQTPGQGLQFLFEYFSETQRNKGNFPGRFSGRQFSNSRSEMNVSTLELGDSALYLCASSLDRGTETQYFGPGTRLLVL.

J is TRBJ2-5 and V is TRBV2; TRBD2 matches 7 bases. CDR1 is SNHLY, CDR2 FYNNEI, per germline. This CDR3 is built from 16 residues. J gave up 4 bases and V 4 bases, and 12 bases lay outside the gene matches. This CDR3 reads CASSANTPLARETQYF. The CDR3 region has the DNA TGTGCCAGCAGTGCCAATACGCCACTAGCGAGAGAGACCCAGTACTTC.

This chain links TRBV4-1 with TRBJ2-1, with 8 bases that match TRBD2. Germline CDR1 reads MGHRA; CDR2 reads YSYEKL. The length of the CDR3 is 13 residues. V lost 3 bases to trimming and J lost 6 bases; unmatched junction nucleotides: 1. Here the CDR3 DNA reads TGCGCCAGCAGCCAGACTAGCGTCAATGAGCAGTTCTTC. Translation: CASSQTSVNEQFF.

CDR3 loop: CASSLEGGRVGNEQFF. Here the CDR3 DNA reads TGTGCCAGCAGTTTAGAAGGCGGGAGGGTCGGTAATGAGCAGTTCTTC. V usage is TRBV27 and J usage is TRBJ2-1, with 9 bases aligning to TRBD2. The germline CDR1 and CDR2 sequences are MNHEY and SMNVEV (reference sequence). Trimming took 2 bases from V and 7 from J; bases not matched to a gene: 9. CDR3 length: 16 residues.

The rearrangement links TRBV7-3 to TRBJ1-1; D is possibly TRBD1 (6 bases). This CDR3 region has 15 residues. The V end was cut by 8 bases, the J end by 3 bases, with 19 bases between. CDR1 SGHTA and CDR2 FQGTGA come from the germline V gene. This chain's CDR3 is CASRRGRGRDTEAFF. CDR3 DNA: TGTGCCAGCCGAAGGGGGAGGGGTAGGGACACTGAAGCTTTCTTT.

The chain has TRBV27 and TRBJ2-7; D is possibly TRBD2 (5 bases). V was shortened by 5 bases and J by 6 bases, with 17 bases between the two germline ends. This CDR3 has 14 residues. Germline CDR1 MNHEY, CDR2 SMNVEV (reference sequence). CDR3 loop: CASSPTTTPREQYF. The CDR3 nucleotides read TGTGCCAGCAGTCCTACGACTACCCCGCGCGAGCAGTACTTC.

The V gene is TRBV2, the J gene TRBJ2-1, with D perhaps matching TRBD1 or TRBD2 (6 bases each). The CDR3 spans 12 residues. In germline, CDR1 is SNHLY, CDR2 FYNNEI. V was shortened by 6 bases and J by 7 bases, with 10 bases between the two germline ends. Here the CDR3 DNA reads TGTGCCAGCAGGAGAGGGGGGAATGAGCAGTTCTTC. Its protein product is CASRRGGNEQFF.

The rearrangement links TRBV28 to TRBJ1-1, with D unresolved. CDR1 and CDR2 (germline): MDHEN, SYDVKM. Trimming pared 4 bases from V and 1 base from J, leaving 10 bases between. The CDR3 runs 14 residues. The CDR3 sequence: CASSSPPGNTEAFF. The CDR3 bases are TGTGCCAGCAGTTCACCCCCCGGGAACACTGAAGCTTTCTTT.

The rearrangement joins TRBV2 to TRBJ1-2; 7 bases are shared with TRBD1. The length of the CDR3 is 15 residues. CDR1 is SNHLY and CDR2 is FYNNEI in the germline V gene. V dropped 5 bases and J dropped 7; count of bases not matched to a gene: 13. The CDR3 nucleotides read TGTGCCAGCAGTAGACAGGGAAGCAATTCGGGTGGCTACACCTTC. Its protein is CASSRQGSNSGGYTF.